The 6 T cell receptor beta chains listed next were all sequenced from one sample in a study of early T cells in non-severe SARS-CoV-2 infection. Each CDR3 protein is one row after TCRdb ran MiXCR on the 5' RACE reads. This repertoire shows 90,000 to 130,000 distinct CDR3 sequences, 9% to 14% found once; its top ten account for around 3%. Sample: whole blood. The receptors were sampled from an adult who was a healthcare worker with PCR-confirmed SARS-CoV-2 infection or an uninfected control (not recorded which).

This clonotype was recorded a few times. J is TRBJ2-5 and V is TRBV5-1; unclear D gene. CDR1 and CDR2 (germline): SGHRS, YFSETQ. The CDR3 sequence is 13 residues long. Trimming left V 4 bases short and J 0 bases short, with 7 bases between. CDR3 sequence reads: CASSRGYQETQYF. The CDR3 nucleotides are TGCGCCAGCAGCCGAGGTTACCAAGAGACCCAGTACTTC.

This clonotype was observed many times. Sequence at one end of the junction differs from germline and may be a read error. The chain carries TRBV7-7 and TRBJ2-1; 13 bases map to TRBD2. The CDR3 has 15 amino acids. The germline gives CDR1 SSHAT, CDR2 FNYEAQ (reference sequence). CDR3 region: CASSRTSGSKNEQFF. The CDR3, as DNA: TGTGCTAGCAGCCGGACTAGCGGGAGTAAGAATGAGCAGTTCTTC.

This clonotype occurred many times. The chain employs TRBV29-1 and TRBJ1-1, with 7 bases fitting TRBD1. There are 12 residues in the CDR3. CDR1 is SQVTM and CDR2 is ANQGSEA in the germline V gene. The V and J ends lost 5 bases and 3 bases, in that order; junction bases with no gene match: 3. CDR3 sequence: CSVNQGDTEAFF. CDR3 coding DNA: TGCAGCGTTAACCAGGGGGACACTGAAGCTTTCTTT.

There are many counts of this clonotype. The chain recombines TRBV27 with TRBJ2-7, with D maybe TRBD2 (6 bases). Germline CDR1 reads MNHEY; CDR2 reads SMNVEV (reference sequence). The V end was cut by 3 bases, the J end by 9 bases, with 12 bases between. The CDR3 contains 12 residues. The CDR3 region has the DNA TGTGCCAGCAGTTTTGGAGGGGTAGGGCAGTACTTC. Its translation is CASSFGGVGQYF.

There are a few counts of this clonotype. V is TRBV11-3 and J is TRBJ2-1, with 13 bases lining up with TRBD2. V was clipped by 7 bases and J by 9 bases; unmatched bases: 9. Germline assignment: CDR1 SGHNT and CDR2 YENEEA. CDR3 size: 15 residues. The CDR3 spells CASTEGLAGRIEQFF. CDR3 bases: TGTGCCAGCACGGAGGGACTAGCGGGAAGGATTGAGCAGTTCTTC.

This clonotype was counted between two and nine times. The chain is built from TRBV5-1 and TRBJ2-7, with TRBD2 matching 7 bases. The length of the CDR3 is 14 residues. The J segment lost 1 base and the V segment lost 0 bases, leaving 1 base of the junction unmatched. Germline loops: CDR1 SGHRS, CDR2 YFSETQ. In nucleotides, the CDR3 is TGCGCCAGCAGCTTGGAGGGAGGGTCCTACGAGCAGTACTTC. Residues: CASSLEGGSYEQYF.